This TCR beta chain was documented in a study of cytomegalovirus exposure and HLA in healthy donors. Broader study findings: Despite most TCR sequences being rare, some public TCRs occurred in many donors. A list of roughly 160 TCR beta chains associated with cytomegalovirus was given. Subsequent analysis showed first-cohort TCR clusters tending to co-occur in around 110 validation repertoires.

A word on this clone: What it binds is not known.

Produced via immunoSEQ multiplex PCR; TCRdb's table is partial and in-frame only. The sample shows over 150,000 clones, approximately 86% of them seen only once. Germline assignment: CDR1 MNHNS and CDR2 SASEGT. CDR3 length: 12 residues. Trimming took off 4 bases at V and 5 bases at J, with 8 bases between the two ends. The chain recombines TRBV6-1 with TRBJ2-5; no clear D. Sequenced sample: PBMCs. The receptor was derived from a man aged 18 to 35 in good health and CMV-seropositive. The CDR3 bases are TGTGCCAGCAGTGCTACCTGGGAGACCCAGTACTTC. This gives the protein CASSATWETQYF.